This TCR beta chain was documented in a study of blood T cells in healthy people across ages. Germline V gene sequence: CDR1 DFQATT, CDR2 SNEGSKA (reference sequence). Trimming took 3 bases from V and 8 from J, leaving 10 bases between them. The CDR3 runs to 11 residues. A J-beta primer mix and a sample-barcoded 5' primer were used in a second PCR of roughly 7 to 12 cycles. From the 5' RACE reads, TCRdb called clonotypes with MiXCR, one entry per CDR3 protein. The sample includes about 1.1 million distinct CDR3 sequences, approximately 38% of them seen just once. V gene TRBV20-1 combines with J gene TRBJ1-1; D remains unclear. Input material: blood. The TCR was taken from a man aged 18 to 29 in good health. CDR3 DNA: TGCAGTGCTAGTCTGGAACCCGAAGCTTTCTTT. It encodes CSASLEPEAFF.